This paragraph reports one T cell receptor beta chain. No antigen is known for it. The data derive from a study of blood T cells in healthy people across ages. General study findings and limits: Because sorting was not performed, PBMCs prevented conclusive naive versus antigen-experienced comparison. A strong correlation between TCR beta diversity and naive T cell percentage was seen. A roughly linear age-dependent decrease characterized TCR beta diversity per million T cells.

The authors ran a second PCR of roughly 7 to 11 cycles using a sample-barcoded 5' primer and a J-beta primer mix. TCRdb re-derived calls from the 5' RACE reads in MiXCR, one entry per CDR3 protein. The sample includes about 780,000 distinct CDR3 sequences, around 50% of them seen just once. Germline assignment: CDR1 SGHTA and CDR2 FQGNSA. This CDR3 is built from 15 residues. V dropped 5 bases and J dropped 7 bases, with 20 bases sitting between them. This chain connects TRBV7-2 to TRBJ1-2; possible D gene TRBD1, 5 bases. The TCR originated in a man of 80 years or more in good health. The sample was blood. In nucleotides, the CDR3 is TGTGCCAGCAGCCCGAGACAGTCCCCGCTATCTGGCTACACCTTC. Amino acids: CASSPRQSPLSGYTF.